What follows are 5 T cell receptor beta chains derived from one specimen sequenced in a study of CD8+ T cells in alopecia areata. Sequencing templates came from extracted RNA that was reverse transcribed into cDNA. The repertoire was sequenced with immunoSEQ multiplex PCR; TCRdb's copy has only in-frame clones and lacks some. The repertoire includes 150,000 to 160,000 clones, approximately 53% of them detected once, and approximately 19% sits in the top ten. The specimen comprised CD8+ T cells sorted from blood, sampled at week 0. Receptors were obtained from a human donor with alopecia areata.

This chain connects TRBV30 to TRBJ2-1; D gene uncertain. Trimming shortened V by 0 bases and J by 5 bases, and 5 bases separated the two germline ends. This CDR3 has 12 residues. Germline lookup yields CDR1 GTSNPN and CDR2 SVGIG (reference sequence). The CDR3 sequence is CAWSVQNNEQFF. CDR3 coding DNA: TGTGCCTGGAGTGTACAAAACAATGAGCAGTTCTTC.

V and J are TRBV7-8 and TRBJ1-5, with a tentative D call TRBD1 (5 bases). V was pared by 1 base and J by 5 bases, with 9 bases between. CDR1 SGHVS and CDR2 FQNEAQ come from the germline V gene. The CDR3 is 14 amino acids. DNA of the CDR3: TGTGCCAGCAGCTTAGACGGGGGAGATCAGCCCCAGCATTTT. This codes for CASSLDGGDQPQHF.

The V gene is TRBV15, the J gene TRBJ1-5, with 7 bases fitting TRBD1. V lost 9 bases, J lost 3 bases, and 5 bases stayed unmatched. Germline V lookup: CDR1 LNHNV, CDR2 YYDKDF (reference sequence). This CDR3 contains 13 residues. CDR3 loop: CATRTGVNQPQHF. The CDR3 region has the DNA TGTGCCACGAGGACAGGAGTCAATCAGCCCCAGCATTTT.

This clone has only a few counts. DNA for the CDR3: TGTGCCAGCAGCTTCACGACAGACACAGATACGCAGTATTTT. Residues: CASSFTTDTDTQYF. The chain has TRBV5-6 and TRBJ2-3; D perhaps matches TRBD1 (5 bases). The V gene lost 2 bases and the J gene lost 2 bases, with 9 bases spanning the gap. The CDR3 totals 14 residues. Per the germline V gene, CDR1 is SGHDT and CDR2 is YYEEEE.

The chain links TRBV7-2 to TRBJ2-3; 7 positions agree with TRBD2. The germline gives CDR1 SGHTA, CDR2 FQGNSA. The V and J ends lost 5 bases and 2 bases, in that order; junction bases with no gene match: 13. This CDR3 region has 17 residues. The CDR3 spells CASSIDSSGAITDTQYF. In DNA form, the CDR3 reads TGTGCCAGCAGCATCGATAGCAGCGGGGCCATCACAGATACGCAGTATTTT.